This T cell receptor beta chain was sequenced during a study of tumor-infiltrating lymphocytes in primary liver carcinoma. General observations from the study: Since the samples were bulk and unsorted, the CD4+ and CD8+ repertoires were not compared.

In the case of this clonotype: Its antigen is still unknown.

The source of the blood RNA was unsorted whole blood, and germline DNA was extracted as well. There were only treatment-naive patients, all with chronic HBV infection. Between the trimmed V and J ends, which lost 2 bases and 6 bases, there was a span of 11 bases. Germline CDR1 is MDHEN and CDR2 is SYDVKM. This CDR3 is 14 amino acids long. Synthesis of TCR beta cDNA was carried out from about 540 ng total RNA with a constant-region primer. Sequencing libraries for TCR beta derived from three nested multiplex PCR rounds that used slightly modified ARM-PCR. It was with TRBV1-TRBV30 forward primers and a C-beta reverse primer that the first two PCR rounds were run, at roughly 10 cycles each. TCRdb reprocessed the multiplex PCR reads with MiXCR, giving one entry per CDR3 protein. Of 300,000 to 350,000 distinct CDR3 sequences listed, nearly 60% are singletons.

The TCR sequence derives from a woman aged 25 to 45 with primary liver carcinoma and hepatitis B virus infection. The sequenced sample was peripheral blood. The rearrangement links TRBV28 to TRBJ2-4, with unresolved D. The CDR3 protein is CASSLPRDVNIQYF. CDR3 in DNA: TGTGCCAGCAGTTTACCAAGGGATGTAAACATTCAGTACTTC.